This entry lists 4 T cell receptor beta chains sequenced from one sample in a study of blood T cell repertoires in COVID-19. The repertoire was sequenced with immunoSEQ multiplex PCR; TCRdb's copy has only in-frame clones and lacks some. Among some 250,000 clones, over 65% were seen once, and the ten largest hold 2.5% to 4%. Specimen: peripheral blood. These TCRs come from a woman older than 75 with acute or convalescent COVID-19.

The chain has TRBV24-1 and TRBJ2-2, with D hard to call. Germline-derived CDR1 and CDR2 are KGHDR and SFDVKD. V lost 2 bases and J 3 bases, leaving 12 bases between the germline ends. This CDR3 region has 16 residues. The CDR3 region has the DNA TGTGCCACCAGTGATTCTTACAGTCTCTACACCGGGGAGCTGTTTTTT. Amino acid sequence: CATSDSYSLYTGELFF.

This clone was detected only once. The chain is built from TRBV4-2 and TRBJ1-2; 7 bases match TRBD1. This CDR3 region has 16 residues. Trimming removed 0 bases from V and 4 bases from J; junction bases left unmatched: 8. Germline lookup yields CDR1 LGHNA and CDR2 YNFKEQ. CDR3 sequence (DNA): TGTGCCAGCAGCCAAGATGGTGGGGGGACAGCCTATGGCTACACCTTC. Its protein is CASSQDGGGTAYGYTF.

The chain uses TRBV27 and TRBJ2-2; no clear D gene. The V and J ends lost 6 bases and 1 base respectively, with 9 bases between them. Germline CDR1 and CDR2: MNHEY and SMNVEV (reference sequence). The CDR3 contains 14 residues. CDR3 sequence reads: CASSIYGNTGELFF. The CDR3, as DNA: TGTGCCAGCAGCATATACGGGAACACCGGGGAGCTGTTTTTT.

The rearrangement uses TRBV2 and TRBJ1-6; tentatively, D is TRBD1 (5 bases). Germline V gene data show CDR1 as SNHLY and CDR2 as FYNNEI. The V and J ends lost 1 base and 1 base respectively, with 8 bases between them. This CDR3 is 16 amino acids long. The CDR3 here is CASSEDGGSYNSPLHF. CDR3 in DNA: TGTGCCAGCAGTGAAGACGGGGGGTCCTATAATTCACCCCTCCACTTT. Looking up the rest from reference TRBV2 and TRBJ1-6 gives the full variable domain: EPEVTQTPSHQVTQMGQEVILRCVPISNHLYFYWYRQILGQKVEFLVSFYNNEISEKSEIFDDQFSVERPDGSNFTLKIRSTKLEDSAMYFCASSEDGGSYNSPLHFGNGTRLTVT.